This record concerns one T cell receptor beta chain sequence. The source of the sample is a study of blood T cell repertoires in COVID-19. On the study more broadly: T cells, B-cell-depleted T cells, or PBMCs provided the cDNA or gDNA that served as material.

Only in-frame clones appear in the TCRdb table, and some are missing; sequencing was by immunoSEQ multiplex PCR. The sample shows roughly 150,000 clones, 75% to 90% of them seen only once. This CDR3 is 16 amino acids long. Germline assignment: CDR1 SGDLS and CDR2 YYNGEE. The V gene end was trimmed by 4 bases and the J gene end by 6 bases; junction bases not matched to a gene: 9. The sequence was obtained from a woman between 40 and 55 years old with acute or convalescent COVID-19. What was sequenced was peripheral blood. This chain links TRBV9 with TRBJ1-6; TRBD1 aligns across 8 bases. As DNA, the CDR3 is TGTGCCAGCAGCCTCATGCCGGGACAGGTTAATTCACCCCTCCACTTT. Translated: CASSLMPGQVNSPLHF.